Below, 14 T cell receptor beta chains from the same sample are listed, as sequenced in a study of T cells in Graves' hyperthyroidism and ophthalmopathy. Authors of the study amplified TCR beta CDR3 regions from RNA transcripts. Carried out on the TCR CDR3, a first-round RT-PCR used the HTBI primer set. Via MiXCR, TCRdb re-called the multiplex PCR reads, giving one row per CDR3 protein. The sample has a few hundred thousand distinct CDR3 sequences, 12% to 15% seen once; the top ten hold around 30%. The sequenced sample consisted of blood. The receptors derive from a woman aged 45 to 65 with Graves' hyperthyroidism that later progressed to Graves' ophthalmopathy.

The table lists this clonotype with many counts. The chain has TRBV2 and TRBJ1-1; D is possibly TRBD1 (6 bases). Germline V gene data show CDR1 as SNHLY and CDR2 as FYNNEI. CDR3 length: 14 amino acids. Trimming shortened V by 3 bases and J by 4 bases, and 12 bases separated the two germline ends. CDR3 DNA sequence: TGTGCCAGCAGTGAGACGGGGGCAGGCACTGAAGCTTTCTTT. It is translated as CASSETGAGTEAFF.

This chain links TRBV15 with TRBJ2-6; tentatively, D is TRBD2 (6 bases). CDR3 length equals 15 residues. Germline-derived CDR1 and CDR2 are LNHNV and YYDKDF (reference sequence). Between the trimmed V and J ends, which lost 8 bases and 1 base, there was a span of 12 bases. The CDR3 sequence is CATGGTGSGANVLTF. In DNA, the CDR3 is TGTGCCACCGGAGGGACGGGGTCTGGGGCCAACGTCCTGACTTTC.

This clonotype was observed a handful of times. The chain combines TRBV6-1 with TRBJ1-3; D call uncertain. CDR3 length equals 15 residues. Germline assignment: CDR1 MNHNS and CDR2 SASEGT. Trimming stripped 6 bases from V and 0 bases from J, with 12 bases between. The CDR3 DNA sequence: TGTGCCAGCAGCTCCATTCAATTCTCTGGAAACACCATATATTTT. Translation: CASSSIQFSGNTIYF.

For the CDR3, the DNA is TGTGCCAGCACCAAAAGCGGGACCTCCTACAATGAGCAGTTCTTC. This translates into CASTKSGTSYNEQFF. The chain links TRBV12-3 or TRBV12-4 to TRBJ2-1; TRBD2 agrees at 7 bases. This CDR3 spans 15 amino acids. The V segment lost 7 bases and the J segment 0 bases; nucleotides outside the gene matches: 6.

This clonotype came up many times. This rearrangement joins TRBV30 to TRBJ1-2, with 7 bases identical to TRBD1. Germline V gene sequence: CDR1 GTSNPN, CDR2 SVGIG (reference sequence). With V trimmed by 1 base and J by 4 bases, 12 bases remained unmatched. The CDR3 spans 16 residues. The CDR3 spells CAWSANRGPNLYGYTF. The CDR3 DNA follows: TGTGCCTGGAGTGCCAACAGGGGCCCTAACCTCTATGGCTACACCTTC.

This clonotype has more than one count but fewer than ten. The V and J genes are TRBV10-2 and TRBJ1-6; 7 nucleotides agree with TRBD1. The CDR3 extends over 14 amino acids. V trimming: 8 bases; J trimming: 7 bases; junction bases outside the gene matches: 8. Germline CDR1 is WSHSY and CDR2 is SAAADI. In DNA, the CDR3 is TGCGCCAGCTCTGACAGGGCAGCGAATTCACCCCTCCACTTT. It codes for CASSDRAANSPLHF.

This clonotype appeared many times. The V gene is TRBV11-3, the J gene TRBJ2-7, with TRBD2 matching 7 bases. The CDR3 has 16 amino acids. CDR1 and CDR2 from the germline V gene are SGHNT and YENEEA. Trimming at V came to 0 bases and at J to 5 bases, leaving 10 bases not matched to a gene. CDR3 DNA: TGTGCCAGCAGCTTAGATTATGGCGGGAGTCAACACGAGCAGTACTTC. Translation gives CASSLDYGGSQHEQYF.

This clonotype was detected a few times. In nucleotides, the CDR3 is TGTGCCTGGACGTCGGGGCTAGCGAACAATGAGCAGTTCTTC. It translates to CAWTSGLANNEQFF. J is TRBJ2-1 and V is TRBV30; D may be TRBD2 (6 bases). The CDR3 is made up of 14 amino acids. Per germline, CDR1 GTSNPN and CDR2 SVGIG (reference sequence). Trimming removed 4 bases at V and 5 bases at J, with 15 bases between.

This clonotype was observed many times. The chain employs TRBV29-1 and TRBJ2-5; 11 bases map to TRBD2. Germline V gives CDR1 SQVTM, CDR2 ANQGSEA. V was clipped by 3 bases and J by 4 bases; unmatched bases: 7. The CDR3 sequence is 15 residues long. CDR3 in amino acids: CSVEFSGRAPETQYF. DNA for the CDR3: TGCAGCGTTGAGTTTAGCGGGAGGGCCCCAGAGACCCAGTACTTC. Together with reference TRBV29-1 and TRBJ2-5, the CDR3 gives the full variable domain: SAVISQKPSRDICQRGTSLTIQCQVDSQVTMMFWYRQQPGQSLTLIATANQGSEATYESGFVIDKFPISRPNLTFSTLTVSNMSPEDSSIYLCSVEFSGRAPETQYFGPGTRLLVL.

The chain uses TRBV29-1 and TRBJ1-1, with 8 nucleotides matching TRBD1. There are 12 residues in the CDR3. V lost 7 bases and J lost 5; bases outside the gene matches: 6. The germline gives CDR1 SQVTM, CDR2 ANQGSEA. This CDR3 reads CSGGQGWTEAFF. The DNA of the CDR3 is TGCAGCGGTGGACAGGGCTGGACTGAAGCTTTCTTT.

This clonotype appeared many times. This chain links TRBV18 with TRBJ1-5; D is undetermined. The germline V gene has CDR1 KGHSH and CDR2 LQKENI. The V gene lost 3 bases and the J gene lost 2 bases, with 8 bases spanning the gap. The CDR3 is 14 residues long. CDR3 sequence (DNA): TGTGCCAGCTCACCTTATGGGGGCAATCAGCCCCAGCATTTT. Translating it yields CASSPYGGNQPQHF.

The chain has TRBV5-1 and TRBJ2-5; 8 nucleotides agree with TRBD1. V was clipped by 2 bases and J by 2 bases; unmatched bases: 11. The germline V gene encodes CDR1 SGHRS and CDR2 YFSETQ. CDR3 size: 17 residues. The CDR3 region has the DNA TGCGCCAGCAGCTTATTCCGGGACAGGACATCACAAGAGACCCAGTACTTC. Its protein is CASSLFRDRTSQETQYF.

At least ten counts were recorded for this clonotype. V and J are TRBV20-1 and TRBJ2-7, with D tentatively TRBD2 (6 bases). Germline V gene data show CDR1 as DFQATT and CDR2 as SNEGSKA (reference sequence). CDR3 size: 15 residues. Trimming took 0 bases from V and 7 from J, leaving 19 bases between them. CDR3 bases: TGCAGTGCTAGAGATCTTCAGCGGGTGGCGGGGGAGCAGTACTTC. Its translation is CSARDLQRVAGEQYF.

This clonotype was observed at least ten times. The genes are TRBV10-3 and TRBJ2-3; 7 positions match TRBD2. Trimming cost V 8 bases and J 5 bases; bases outside gene matches: 13. Per the germline V gene, CDR1 is ENHRY and CDR2 is SYGVKD. This CDR3 has 15 residues. In DNA form, the CDR3 reads TGTGCCATCGCTCGGGCGGGAGACGGGAAAGATACGCAGTATTTT. It codes for CAIARAGDGKDTQYF.